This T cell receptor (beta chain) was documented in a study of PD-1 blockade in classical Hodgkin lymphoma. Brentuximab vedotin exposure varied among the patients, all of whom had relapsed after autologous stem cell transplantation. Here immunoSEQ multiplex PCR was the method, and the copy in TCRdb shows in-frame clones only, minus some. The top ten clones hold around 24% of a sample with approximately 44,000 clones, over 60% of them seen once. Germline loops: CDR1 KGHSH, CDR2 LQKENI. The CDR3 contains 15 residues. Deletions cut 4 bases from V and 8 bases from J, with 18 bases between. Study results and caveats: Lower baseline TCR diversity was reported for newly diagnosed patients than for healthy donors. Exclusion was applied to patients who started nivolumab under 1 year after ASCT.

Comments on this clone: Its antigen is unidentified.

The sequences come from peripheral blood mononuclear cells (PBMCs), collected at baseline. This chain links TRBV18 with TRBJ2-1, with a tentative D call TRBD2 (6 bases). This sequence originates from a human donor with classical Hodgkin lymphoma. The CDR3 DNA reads TGTGCCAGCTCACGAGCTAGCGCCGAATGGGATGAGCAGTTCTTC. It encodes CASSRASAEWDEQFF.